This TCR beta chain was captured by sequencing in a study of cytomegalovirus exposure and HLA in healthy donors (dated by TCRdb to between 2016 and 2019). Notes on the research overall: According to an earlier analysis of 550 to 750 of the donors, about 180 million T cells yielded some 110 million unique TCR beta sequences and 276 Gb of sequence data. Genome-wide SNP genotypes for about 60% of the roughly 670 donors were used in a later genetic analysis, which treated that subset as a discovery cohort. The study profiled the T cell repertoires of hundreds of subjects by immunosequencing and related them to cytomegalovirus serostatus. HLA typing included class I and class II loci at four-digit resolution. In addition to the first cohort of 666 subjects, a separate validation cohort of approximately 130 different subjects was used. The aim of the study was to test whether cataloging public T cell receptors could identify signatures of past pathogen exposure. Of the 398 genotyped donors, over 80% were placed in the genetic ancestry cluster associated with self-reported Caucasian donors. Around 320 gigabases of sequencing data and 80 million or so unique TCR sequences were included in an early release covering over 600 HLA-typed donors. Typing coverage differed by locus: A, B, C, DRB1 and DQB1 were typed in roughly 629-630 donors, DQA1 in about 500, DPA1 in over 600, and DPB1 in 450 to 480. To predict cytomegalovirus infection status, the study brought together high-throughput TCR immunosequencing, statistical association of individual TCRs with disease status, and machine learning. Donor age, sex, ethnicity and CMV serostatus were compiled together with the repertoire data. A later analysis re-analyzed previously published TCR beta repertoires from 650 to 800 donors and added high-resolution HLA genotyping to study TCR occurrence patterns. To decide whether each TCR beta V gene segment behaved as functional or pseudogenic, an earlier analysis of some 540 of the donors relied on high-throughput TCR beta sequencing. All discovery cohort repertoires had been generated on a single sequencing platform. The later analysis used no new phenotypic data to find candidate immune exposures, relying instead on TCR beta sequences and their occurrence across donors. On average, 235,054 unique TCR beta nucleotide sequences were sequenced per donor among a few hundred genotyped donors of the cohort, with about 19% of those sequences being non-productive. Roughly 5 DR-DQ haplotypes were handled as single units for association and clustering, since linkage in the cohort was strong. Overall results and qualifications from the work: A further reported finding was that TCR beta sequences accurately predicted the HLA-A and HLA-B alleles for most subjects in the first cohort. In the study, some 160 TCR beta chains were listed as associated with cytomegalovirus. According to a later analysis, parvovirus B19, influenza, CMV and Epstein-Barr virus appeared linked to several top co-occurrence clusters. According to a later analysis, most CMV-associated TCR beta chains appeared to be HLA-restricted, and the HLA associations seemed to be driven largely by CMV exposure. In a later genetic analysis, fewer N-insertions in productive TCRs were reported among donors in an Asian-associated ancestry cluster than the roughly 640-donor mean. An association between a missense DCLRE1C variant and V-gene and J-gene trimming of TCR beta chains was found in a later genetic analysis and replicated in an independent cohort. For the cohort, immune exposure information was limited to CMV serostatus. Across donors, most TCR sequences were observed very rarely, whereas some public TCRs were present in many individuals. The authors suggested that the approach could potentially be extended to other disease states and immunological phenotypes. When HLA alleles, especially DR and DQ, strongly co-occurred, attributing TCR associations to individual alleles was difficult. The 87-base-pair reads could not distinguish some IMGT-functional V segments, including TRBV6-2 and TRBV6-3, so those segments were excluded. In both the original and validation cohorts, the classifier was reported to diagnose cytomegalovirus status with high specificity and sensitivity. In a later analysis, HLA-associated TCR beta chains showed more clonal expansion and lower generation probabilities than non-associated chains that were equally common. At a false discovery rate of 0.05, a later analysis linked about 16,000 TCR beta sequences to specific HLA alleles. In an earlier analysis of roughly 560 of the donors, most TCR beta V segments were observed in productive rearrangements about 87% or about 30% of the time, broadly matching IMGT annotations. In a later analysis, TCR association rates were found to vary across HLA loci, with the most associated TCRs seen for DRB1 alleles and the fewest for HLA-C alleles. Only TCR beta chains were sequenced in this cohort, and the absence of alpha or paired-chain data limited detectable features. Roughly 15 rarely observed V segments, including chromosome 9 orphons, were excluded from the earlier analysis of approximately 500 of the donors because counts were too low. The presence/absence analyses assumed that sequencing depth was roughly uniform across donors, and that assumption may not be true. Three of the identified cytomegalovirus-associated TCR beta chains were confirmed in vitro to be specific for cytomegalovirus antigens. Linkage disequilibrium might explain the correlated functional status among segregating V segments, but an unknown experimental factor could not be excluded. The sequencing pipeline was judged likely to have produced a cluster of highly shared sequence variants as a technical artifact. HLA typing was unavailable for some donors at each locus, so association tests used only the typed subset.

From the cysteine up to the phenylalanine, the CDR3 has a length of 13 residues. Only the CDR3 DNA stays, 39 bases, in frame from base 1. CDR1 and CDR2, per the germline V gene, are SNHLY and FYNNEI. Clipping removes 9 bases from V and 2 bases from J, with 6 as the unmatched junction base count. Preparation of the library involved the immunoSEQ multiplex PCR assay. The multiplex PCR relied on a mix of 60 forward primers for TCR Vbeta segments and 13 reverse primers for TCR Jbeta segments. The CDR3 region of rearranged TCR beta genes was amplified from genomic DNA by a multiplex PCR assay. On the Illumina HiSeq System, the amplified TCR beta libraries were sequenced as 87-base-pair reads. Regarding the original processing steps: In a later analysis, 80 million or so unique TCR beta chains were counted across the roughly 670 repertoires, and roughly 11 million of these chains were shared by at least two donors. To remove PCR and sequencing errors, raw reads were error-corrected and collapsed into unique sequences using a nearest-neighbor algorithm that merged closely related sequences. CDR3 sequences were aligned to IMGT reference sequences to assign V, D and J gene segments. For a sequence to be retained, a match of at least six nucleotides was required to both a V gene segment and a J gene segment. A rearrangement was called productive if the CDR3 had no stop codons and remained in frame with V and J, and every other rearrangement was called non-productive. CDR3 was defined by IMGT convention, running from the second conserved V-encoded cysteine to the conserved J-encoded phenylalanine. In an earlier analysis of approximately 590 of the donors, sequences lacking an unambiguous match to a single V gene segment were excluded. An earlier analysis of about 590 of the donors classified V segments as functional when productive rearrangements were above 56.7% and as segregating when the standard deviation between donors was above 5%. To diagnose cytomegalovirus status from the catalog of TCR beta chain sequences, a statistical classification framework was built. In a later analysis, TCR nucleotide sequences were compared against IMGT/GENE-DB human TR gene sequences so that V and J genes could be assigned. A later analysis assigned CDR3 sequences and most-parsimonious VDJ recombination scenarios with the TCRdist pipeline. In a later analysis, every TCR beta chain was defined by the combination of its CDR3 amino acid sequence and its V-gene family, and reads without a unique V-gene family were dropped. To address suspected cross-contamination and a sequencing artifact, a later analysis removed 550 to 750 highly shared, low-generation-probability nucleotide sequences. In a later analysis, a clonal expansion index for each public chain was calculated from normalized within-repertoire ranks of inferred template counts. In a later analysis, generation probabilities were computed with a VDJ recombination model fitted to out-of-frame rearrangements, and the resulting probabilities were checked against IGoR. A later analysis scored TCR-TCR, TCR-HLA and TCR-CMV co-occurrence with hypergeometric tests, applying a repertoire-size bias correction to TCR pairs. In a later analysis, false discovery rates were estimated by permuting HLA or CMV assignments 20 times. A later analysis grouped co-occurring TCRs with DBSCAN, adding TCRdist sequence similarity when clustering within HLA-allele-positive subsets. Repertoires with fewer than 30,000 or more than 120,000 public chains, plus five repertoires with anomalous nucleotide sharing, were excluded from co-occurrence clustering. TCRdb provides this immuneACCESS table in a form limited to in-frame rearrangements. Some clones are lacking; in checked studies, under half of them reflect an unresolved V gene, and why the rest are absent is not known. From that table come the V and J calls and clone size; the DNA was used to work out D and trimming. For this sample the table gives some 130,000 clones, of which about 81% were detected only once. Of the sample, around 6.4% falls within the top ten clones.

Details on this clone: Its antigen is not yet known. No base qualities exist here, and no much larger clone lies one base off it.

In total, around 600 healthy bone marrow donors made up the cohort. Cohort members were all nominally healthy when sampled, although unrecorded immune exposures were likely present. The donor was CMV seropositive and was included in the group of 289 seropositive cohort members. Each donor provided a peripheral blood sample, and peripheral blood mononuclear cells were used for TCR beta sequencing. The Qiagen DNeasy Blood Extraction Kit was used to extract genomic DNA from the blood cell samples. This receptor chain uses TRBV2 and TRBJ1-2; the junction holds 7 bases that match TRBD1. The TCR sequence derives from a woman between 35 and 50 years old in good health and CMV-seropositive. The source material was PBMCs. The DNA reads TGTGCCAGGGAAAGGGACAGAAACTATGGCTACACCTTC. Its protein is CARERDRNYGYTF.